This T cell receptor beta chain was identified in a study of cytotoxic CD8 clonotypes in ibrutinib-treated CLL. Broader study findings: Public clonotypes were seen rarely and were contracted or stable on treatment.

TCRdb keeps only in-frame clones here, not all; method: immunoSEQ multiplex PCR. The sample contains 200,000 to 250,000 clones, more than 75% of which appear only once. TCR beta libraries used about 2 micrograms of DNA from cryopreserved PBMCs. As for this clone: Its antigen is as yet unknown.

The CDR3 is 16 residues long. V lost 5 bases to trimming and J lost 0 bases, with 14 bases between them. In germline, CDR1 is LNHNV, CDR2 YYDKDF (reference sequence). This sequence originates from a human donor with chronic lymphocytic leukemia. This material consisted of PBMCs, taken after 12 months of ibrutinib treatment. This chain joins TRBV15 and TRBJ1-3; D not certain. CDR3 loop: CATSLMGPASGNTIYF. The CDR3 coding sequence is TGTGCCACCAGCCTTATGGGCCCGGCCTCTGGAAACACCATATATTTT.